This record covers a single TCR beta chain. What it recognizes is unknown. The sample is drawn from a study of a mutant IDH1 vaccine in newly diagnosed glioma. For the study at large: Vaccinations were initiated 4-6 weeks following radiotherapy alone, or were given together with temozolomide cycles. Findings of the study overall: The occurrence of vaccine-induced immune responses was seen in 90% to 95% of patients.

The data were produced by immunoSEQ multiplex PCR, yet TCRdb's version contains in-frame clones alone and is incomplete. The data hold some 31,000 clones, with around 80% observed a single time. The CDR3 spans 16 residues. Trimming pared 4 bases from V and 3 bases from J, leaving 18 bases between. Germline V gene data show CDR1 as MDHEN and CDR2 as SYDVKM. As for time point: week 23, last vaccination. Alongside topical imiquimod, each dose of vaccine comprised 300 ug of mutant IDH1 20-mer peptide. Donors had new WHO grade 3 or 4 IDH1-mutant, ATRX-lost astrocytomas. The chain is built from TRBV28 and TRBJ1-2; D might be TRBD1 (5 bases). Source: PBMCs, taken from a glioma patient whose treatment included an IDH1 peptide vaccine. The source is a woman younger than 35 with glioma. CDR3 protein: CASSYSRAGHYYGYTF. CDR3 in DNA: TGTGCCAGCAGTTATTCCCGGGCAGGGCATTACTATGGCTACACCTTC.